Below, one T cell receptor beta chain is given with its context. This sample is part of a study of T cell changes during pregnancy in multiple sclerosis. Repertoires were generated with immunoSEQ multiplex PCR, while TCRdb's copy carries only in-frame clones and drops some. Of tens of thousands of clones in the sample, roughly 90% were seen once. The TCR comes from a female donor with multiple sclerosis, enrolled in a pregnancy study. Sequenced material: CD8+ T cells from peripheral blood mononuclear cells, taken in the third trimester of pregnancy.

CDR3 sequence reads: CASSLEDRVGEKLFF. The CDR3 DNA sequence: TGTGCCAGCAGCTTAGAGGACAGGGTTGGGGAAAAACTGTTTTTT. V is TRBV7-9 and J is TRBJ1-4; 8 positions match TRBD1. This CDR3 spans 15 amino acids. Trimming cost V 1 base and J 8 bases; bases outside gene matches: 6. Germline V lookup: CDR1 SEHNR, CDR2 FQNEAQ (reference sequence).